Sequencing of this T cell receptor (beta chain) was carried out in a study of T cell repertoires in cytomegalovirus infection. On the study more broadly: Both CMV infection and a matching HLA type were indicated by public TCR beta signatures.

Each CDR3 protein is one row after TCRdb ran MiXCR on the reads. Here the sample spans 700,000 to 850,000 distinct CDR3 sequences, around a third being singletons. Germline V gives CDR1 SGHVS, CDR2 FNYEAQ. V lost 8 bases and J 3 bases, leaving 16 bases between the germline ends. The CDR3 consists of 15 residues. This clonotype was recorded a few times. Its antigen is unknown. Study results and limitations: Cumulative public TCR beta family frequency identified CMV carriers with the relevant HLA. Within the response measured ex vivo, HLA-C-restricted CMV-specific TCR beta clonotypes were dominant.

The sequence came from a human donor in good health (CMV status not recorded). Some clones in this sample may be carry-over from other donors' samples. The sequenced sample was cultured CD8+ T cells from PBMCs, obtained from culture after CMV antigen stimulation. The chain joins TRBV7-6 to TRBJ2-2; tentatively, D is TRBD2 (6 bases). CDR3 DNA: TGTGCCAGCCACGGGGGTCTTAGGGACACCGGGGAGCTGTTTTTT. It is translated as CASHGGLRDTGELFF.